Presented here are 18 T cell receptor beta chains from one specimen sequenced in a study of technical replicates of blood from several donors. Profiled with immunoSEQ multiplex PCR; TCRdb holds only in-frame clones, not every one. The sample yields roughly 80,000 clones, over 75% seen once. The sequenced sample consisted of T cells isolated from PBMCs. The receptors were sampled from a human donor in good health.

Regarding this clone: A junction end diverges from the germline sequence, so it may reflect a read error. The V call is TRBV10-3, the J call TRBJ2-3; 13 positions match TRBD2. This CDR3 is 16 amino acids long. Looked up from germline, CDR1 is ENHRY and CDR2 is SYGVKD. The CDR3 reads CAISPWTSGSKDTQYF. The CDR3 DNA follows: TGTGCCATCAGCCCATGGACTAGCGGGAGCAAAGATACGCAGTATTTT.

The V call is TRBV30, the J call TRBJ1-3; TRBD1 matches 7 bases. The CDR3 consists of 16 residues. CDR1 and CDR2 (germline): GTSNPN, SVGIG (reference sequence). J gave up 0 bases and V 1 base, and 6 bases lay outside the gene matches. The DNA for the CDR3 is TGTGCCTGGAGTGCATGGACAGGAGACTCTGGAAACACCATATATTTT. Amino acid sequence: CAWSAWTGDSGNTIYF.

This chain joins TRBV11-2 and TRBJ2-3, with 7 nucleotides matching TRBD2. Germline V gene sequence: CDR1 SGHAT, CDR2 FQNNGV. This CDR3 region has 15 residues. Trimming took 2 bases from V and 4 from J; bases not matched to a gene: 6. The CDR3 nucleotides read TGTGCCAGCAGCTTAATTGGACGGGAGGCAGATACGCAGTATTTT. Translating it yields CASSLIGREADTQYF.

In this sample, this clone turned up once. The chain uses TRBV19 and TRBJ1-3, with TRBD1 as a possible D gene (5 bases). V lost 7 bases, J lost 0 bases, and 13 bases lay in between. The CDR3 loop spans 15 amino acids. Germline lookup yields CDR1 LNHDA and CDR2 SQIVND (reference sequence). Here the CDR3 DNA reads TGTGCCAGTACCCAGGGTGGCCTCTCTGGAAACACCATATATTTT. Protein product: CASTQGGLSGNTIYF.

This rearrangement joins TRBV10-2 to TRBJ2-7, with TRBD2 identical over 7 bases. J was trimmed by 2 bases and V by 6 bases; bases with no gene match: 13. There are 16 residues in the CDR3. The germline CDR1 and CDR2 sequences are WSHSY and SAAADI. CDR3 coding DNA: TGCGCCAGCAGACCAGTTTGGAGCGGGACTACCTACGAGCAGTACTTC. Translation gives CASRPVWSGTTYEQYF.

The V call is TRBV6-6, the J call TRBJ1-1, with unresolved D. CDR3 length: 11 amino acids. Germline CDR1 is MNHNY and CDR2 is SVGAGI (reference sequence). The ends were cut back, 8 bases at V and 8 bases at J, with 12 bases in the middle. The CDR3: CASEAEAEAFF. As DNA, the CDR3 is TGTGCCAGCGAGGCCGAGGCAGAAGCTTTCTTT.

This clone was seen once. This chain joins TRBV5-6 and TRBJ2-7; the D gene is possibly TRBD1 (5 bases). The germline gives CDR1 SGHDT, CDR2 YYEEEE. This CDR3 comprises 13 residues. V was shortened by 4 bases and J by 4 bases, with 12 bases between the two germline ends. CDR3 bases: TGTGCCAGCAGCCTGACAGAAAATTACGAGCAGTACTTC. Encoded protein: CASSLTENYEQYF.

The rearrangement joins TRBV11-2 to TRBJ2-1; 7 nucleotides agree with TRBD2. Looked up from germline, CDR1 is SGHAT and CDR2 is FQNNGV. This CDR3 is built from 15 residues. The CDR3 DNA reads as TGTGCTATCGAGCTGGCGGGAGTTCCCTACAATGAGCAGTTCTTC. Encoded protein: CAIELAGVPYNEQFF. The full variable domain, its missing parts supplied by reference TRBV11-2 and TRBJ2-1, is EAGVAQSPRYKIIEKRQSVAFWCNPISGHATLYWYQQILGQGPKLLIQFQNNGVVDDSQLPKDRFSAERLKGVDSTLKIQPAKLEDSAVYLCAIELAGVPYNEQFFGPGTRLTVL.

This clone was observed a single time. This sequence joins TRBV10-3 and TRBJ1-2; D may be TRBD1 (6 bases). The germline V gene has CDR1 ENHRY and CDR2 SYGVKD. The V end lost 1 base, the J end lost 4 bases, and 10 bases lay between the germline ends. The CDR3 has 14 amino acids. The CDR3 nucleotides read TGTGCCATCAGTGAGTTCAAACAGGGCTATGGCTACACCTTC. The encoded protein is CAISEFKQGYGYTF.

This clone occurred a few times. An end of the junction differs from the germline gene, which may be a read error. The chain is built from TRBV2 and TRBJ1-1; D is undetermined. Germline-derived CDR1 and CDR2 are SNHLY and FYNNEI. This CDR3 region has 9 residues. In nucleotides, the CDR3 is TGTGCGGGCGGGTTAAGGCTTTACTTT. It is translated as CAGGLRLYF.

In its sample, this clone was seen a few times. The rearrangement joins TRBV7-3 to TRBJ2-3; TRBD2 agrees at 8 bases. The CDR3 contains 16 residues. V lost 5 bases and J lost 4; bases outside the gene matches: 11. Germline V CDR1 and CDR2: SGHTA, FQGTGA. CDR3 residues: CASSPLAGYVADTQYF. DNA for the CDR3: TGTGCCAGCAGCCCTCTAGCGGGTTATGTTGCAGATACGCAGTATTTT.

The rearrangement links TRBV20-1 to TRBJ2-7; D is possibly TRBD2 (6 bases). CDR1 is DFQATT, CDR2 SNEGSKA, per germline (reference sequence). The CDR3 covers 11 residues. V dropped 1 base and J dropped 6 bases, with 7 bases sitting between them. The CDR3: CSARVGGEQYF. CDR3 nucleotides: TGCAGTGCTAGAGTGGGAGGCGAGCAGTACTTC.

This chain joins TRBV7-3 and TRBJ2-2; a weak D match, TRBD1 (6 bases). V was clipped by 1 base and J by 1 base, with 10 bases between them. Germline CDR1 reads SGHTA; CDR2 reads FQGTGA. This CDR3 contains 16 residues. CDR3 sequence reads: CASSLIGTLNTGELFF. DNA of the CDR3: TGTGCCAGCAGCTTAATCGGGACACTGAACACCGGGGAGCTGTTTTTT.

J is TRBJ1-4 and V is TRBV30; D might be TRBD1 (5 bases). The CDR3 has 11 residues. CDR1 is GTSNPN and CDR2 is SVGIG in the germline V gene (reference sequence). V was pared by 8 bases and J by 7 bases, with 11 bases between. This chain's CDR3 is CAGGVVEKLFF. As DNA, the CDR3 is TGTGCCGGGGGGGTTGTTGAAAAACTGTTTTTT.

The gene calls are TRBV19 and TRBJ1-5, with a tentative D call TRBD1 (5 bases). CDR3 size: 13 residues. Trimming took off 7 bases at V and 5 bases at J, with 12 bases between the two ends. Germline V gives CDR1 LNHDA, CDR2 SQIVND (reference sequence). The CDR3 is CASNRAGDQPQHF. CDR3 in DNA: TGTGCCAGTAATAGGGCGGGGGATCAGCCCCAGCATTTT.

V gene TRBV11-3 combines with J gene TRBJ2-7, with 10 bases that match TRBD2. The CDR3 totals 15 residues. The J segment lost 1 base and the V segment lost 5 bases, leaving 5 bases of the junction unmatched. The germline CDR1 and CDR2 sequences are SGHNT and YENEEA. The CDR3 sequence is CASSPELAGSYEQYF. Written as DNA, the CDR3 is TGTGCCAGCAGCCCCGAACTAGCGGGGTCCTACGAGCAGTACTTC. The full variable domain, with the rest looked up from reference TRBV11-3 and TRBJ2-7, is EAGVVQSPRYKIIEKKQPVAFWCNPISGHNTLYWYLQNLGQGPELLIRYENEEAVDDSQLPKDRFSAERLKGVDSTLKIQPAELGDSAVYLCASSPELAGSYEQYFGPGTRLTVT.

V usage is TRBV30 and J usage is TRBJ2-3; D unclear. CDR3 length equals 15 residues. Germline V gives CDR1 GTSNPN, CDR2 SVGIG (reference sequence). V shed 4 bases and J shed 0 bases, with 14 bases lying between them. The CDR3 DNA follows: TGTGCCTGGAATAGAGGCGGCACTAGCACAGATACGCAGTATTTT. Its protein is CAWNRGGTSTDTQYF.

CDR3 in amino acids: CAIASGYQETQYF. The DNA for the CDR3 is TGTGCCATCGCTAGCGGGTACCAAGAGACCCAGTACTTC. This sequence joins TRBV10-3 and TRBJ2-5, with 8 bases identical to TRBD2. This CDR3 region has 13 residues. Trimming at V came to 8 bases and at J to 0 bases, leaving 2 bases not matched to a gene. The V gene's germline CDR1 is ENHRY and CDR2 SYGVKD.